These T cell receptor beta chains were read from a single sample in a study of regulatory T cells in long-lasting Graves disease. TCRdb independently ran MiXCR on the multiplex PCR reads; one entry per CDR3 protein. Among 200,000 to 250,000 distinct CDR3 sequences listed, around 20% were seen once. These same data were also listed under a study on T cells in Graves' hyperthyroidism and ophthalmopathy.

Material: peripheral blood mononuclear cells (PBMCs), obtained at new diagnosis, from a patient treated with antithyroid drugs. All receptors derive from a woman younger than 45 with Graves disease. The CDR3 runs from the conserved cysteine through the conserved F or W. The D gene is left open where the match is weak. Clone sizes are given selectively: once, few, many, or a class where the clone is expanded.

CDR3aa,CDR3nt,j_gene,d_gene,v_gene,abundance
CASSPRTDFIGELFF,TGTGCCAGCAGTCCTAGGACAGATTTCATCGGGGAGCTGTTTTTT,TRBJ2-2,NA,TRBV27,few
CASRVPGSETQYF,TGTGCCAGTAGGGTCCCCGGGAGTGAGACCCAGTACTTC,TRBJ2-5,NA,TRBV19,NA
CSAKDQAVWWETQYF,TGCAGTGCTAAGGACCAGGCGGTTTGGTGGGAGACCCAGTACTTC,TRBJ2-5,NA,TRBV20-1,many
CASSLLARASGKADTQYF,TGTGCCAGCAGTTTATTGGCGAGGGCTAGCGGGAAAGCTGATACGCAGTATTTT,TRBJ2-3,TRBD2,TRBV27,many
CASSVTADSNQPQHF,TGTGCCAGCAGTGTAACAGCAGATAGCAATCAGCCCCAGCATTTT,TRBJ1-5,NA,TRBV3-1,many
CSARAPDRNTGELFF,TGCAGTGCTAGAGCCCCGGACCGGAACACCGGGGAGCTGTTTTTT,TRBJ2-2,NA,TRBV20-1,NA
CASSRDRGLGNQPQHF,TGTGCCAGCAGCCGGGACAGGGGCTTGGGCAATCAGCCCCAGCATTTT,TRBJ1-5,TRBD1,TRBV11-1,NA
CASSPPYNEKLFF,TGTGCCAGTAGTCCTCCCTATAATGAAAAACTGTTTTTT,TRBJ1-4,NA,TRBV19,few
CASSKPRDEQFF,TGTGCCAGCAGTAAACCCCGGGACGAGCAGTTCTTC,TRBJ2-1,NA,TRBV6-1,many
CASRVGGNTEAFF,TGTGCCAGCAGGGTTGGGGGGAACACTGAAGCTTTCTTT,TRBJ1-1,NA,TRBV28,many
CASIASGQGSGNTIYF,TGTGCCAGCATCGCTTCCGGACAGGGATCTGGAAACACCATATATTTT,TRBJ1-3,TRBD1,TRBV28,many
CAWSPLQDRGSDYGYTF,TGTGCCTGGAGTCCCCTCCAGGACAGGGGATCAGACTATGGCTACACCTTC,TRBJ1-2,TRBD1,TRBV30,many
CASSPRRTSGSSYNEQFF,TGTGCCAGCTCACCCCGAAGGACTAGCGGGAGTTCCTACAATGAGCAGTTCTTC,TRBJ2-1,TRBD2,TRBV18,NA
CASSLDPGGSTEAFF,TGCGCCAGCAGCTTGGATCCAGGGGGCTCGACTGAAGCTTTCTTT,TRBJ1-1,TRBD1,TRBV5-1,many
CASEGRGKETQYF,TGTGCCAGCGAAGGCAGGGGGAAAGAGACCCAGTACTTC,TRBJ2-5,TRBD1,TRBV2,many